Shown below are 2 T cell receptor beta chains from a single sample sequenced in a study of cytomegalovirus exposure and HLA in healthy donors. Primers: 60 Vbeta forward and 13 Jbeta reverse. The repertoire was sequenced with immunoSEQ multiplex PCR; TCRdb's copy has only in-frame clones and lacks some. The sample includes about 55,000 clones, about 84% seen only once; the top ten take roughly 1.4%. The sample comprised PBMCs. The receptors were sampled from a female donor in good health and CMV-seronegative.

This chain links TRBV6-1 with TRBJ2-3; 10 nucleotides align to TRBD1. CDR3 length equals 14 residues. Per the germline V gene, CDR1 is MNHNS and CDR2 is SASEGT. With V trimmed by 6 bases and J by 2 bases, 2 bases remained unmatched. CDR3 amino acids: CASRDRGATDTQYF. CDR3 sequence (DNA): TGTGCCAGCAGGGACAGGGGGGCCACAGATACGCAGTATTTT.

This clone was observed a single time. The chain links TRBV30 to TRBJ2-7; TRBD2 matches at 11 bases. The CDR3 is 13 amino acids. Germline-derived CDR1 and CDR2 are GTSNPN and SVGIG (reference sequence). The J segment lost 6 bases and the V segment lost 3 bases, leaving 4 bases of the junction unmatched. This CDR3 reads CAWRRLAGGEQYF. The CDR3 nucleotides read TGTGCCTGGAGAAGGCTAGCGGGGGGCGAGCAGTACTTC.